Below, 6 T cell receptor beta chains from the same sample are listed, as sequenced in a study of blood T cell repertoires in COVID-19. Produced via immunoSEQ multiplex PCR; TCRdb's table is partial and in-frame only. The table includes under 130,000 clones, 80% to 90% detected once. The material sequenced was peripheral blood. The origin of the receptors is an older woman with acute or convalescent COVID-19.

The chain employs TRBV9 and TRBJ2-1, with D perhaps matching TRBD1 (6 bases). V shed 4 bases and J shed 6 bases, with 11 bases lying between them. The V gene's germline CDR1 is SGDLS and CDR2 YYNGEE. CDR3 size: 13 residues. For the CDR3, the DNA is TGTGCCAGCAGCCCCCAGGGGTTCAATGAGCAGTTCTTC. It translates to CASSPQGFNEQFF.

The chain joins TRBV28 to TRBJ1-2; 7 bases match TRBD1. After removal of 4 bases from V and 2 bases from J, the junction contained 4 bases not matched to a gene. Germline V gene data show CDR1 as MDHEN and CDR2 as SYDVKM. The CDR3 consists of 14 residues. CDR3 in DNA: TGTGCCAGCAGTTACGGGACAGTCAACTATGGCTACACCTTC. This codes for CASSYGTVNYGYTF.

The genes are TRBV5-6 and TRBJ1-5; D gene unclear. This CDR3 is 13 amino acids long. Trimming cost V 0 bases and J 5 bases, with 6 bases left between them. Germline V gene sequence: CDR1 SGHDT, CDR2 YYEEEE. The CDR3 loop reads CASSLAGDQPQHF. In nucleotides, the CDR3 is TGTGCCAGCAGCTTGGCCGGGGATCAGCCCCAGCATTTT.

The V and J genes are TRBV18 and TRBJ1-5; no reliable D call. Germline loops: CDR1 KGHSH, CDR2 LQKENI. This CDR3 is built from 14 residues. The ends were cut back, 3 bases at V and 1 base at J, with 7 bases in the middle. DNA of the CDR3: TGTGCCAGCTCACCGGGCGTGAGCAATCAGCCCCAGCATTTT. Translated, it gives CASSPGVSNQPQHF.

The V call is TRBV27, the J call TRBJ2-5; 8 positions agree with TRBD2. The V gene end was trimmed by 6 bases and the J gene end by 5 bases; junction bases not matched to a gene: 11. Germline V gene lookup returns CDR1 MNHEY and CDR2 SMNVEV (reference sequence). The CDR3 has 15 residues. CDR3 coding DNA: TGTGCCAGCAGACTTAACGGGGGGGAGTTGGAGACCCAGTACTTC. It encodes CASRLNGGELETQYF.

This clone was picked up a small number of times. The V gene is TRBV15, the J gene TRBJ1-3; 7 positions agree with TRBD1. The CDR3 sequence is 16 residues long. Germline values: CDR1 LNHNV, CDR2 YYDKDF (reference sequence). Trimming took 3 bases from V and 0 from J; bases not matched to a gene: 5. In DNA, the CDR3 is TGTGCCACCAGCAGGGACAGGAGGGCCTCTGGAAACACCATATATTTT. Protein: CATSRDRRASGNTIYF.